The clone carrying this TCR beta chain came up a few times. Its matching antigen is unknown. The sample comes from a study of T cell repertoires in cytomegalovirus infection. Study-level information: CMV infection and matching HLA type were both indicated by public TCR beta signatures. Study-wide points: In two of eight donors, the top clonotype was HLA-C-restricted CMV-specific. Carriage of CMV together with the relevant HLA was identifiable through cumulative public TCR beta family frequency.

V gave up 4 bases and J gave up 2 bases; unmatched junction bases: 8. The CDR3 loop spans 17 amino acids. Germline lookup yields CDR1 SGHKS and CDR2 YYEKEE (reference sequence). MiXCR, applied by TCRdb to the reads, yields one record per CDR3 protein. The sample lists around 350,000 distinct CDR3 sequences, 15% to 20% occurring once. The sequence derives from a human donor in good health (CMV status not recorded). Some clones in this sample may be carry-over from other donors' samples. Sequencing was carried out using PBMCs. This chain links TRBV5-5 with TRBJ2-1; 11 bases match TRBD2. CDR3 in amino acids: CASSDPLAGAPYNEQFF. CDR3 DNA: TGTGCCAGCAGCGACCCACTAGCGGGAGCCCCCTACAATGAGCAGTTCTTC.